This T cell receptor (beta chain) is from a study of cytomegalovirus exposure and HLA in healthy donors. Germline CDR1 is SNHLY and CDR2 is FYNNEI. After removal of 4 bases from V and 0 bases from J, the junction contained 10 bases not matched to a gene. The length of the CDR3 is 18 residues. General study results and limits: In a later analysis, donors in an Asian-associated ancestry cluster reportedly had fewer N-insertions in productive TCRs than the cohort mean. A list of about 180 TCR beta chains associated with cytomegalovirus was given. Only CMV serostatus was available as immune exposure information. Cytomegalovirus status was reportedly diagnosed by the classifier with high sensitivity and specificity.

PCR amplification relied on 60 Vbeta primers (plus 13 Jbeta primers). TCRdb's copy holds only in-frame clones and misses some; the assay was immunoSEQ multiplex PCR. The sample has fewer than 150,000 clones; around 80% are singletons. A few counts support this clone. Its antigen is undetermined. The chain carries TRBV2 and TRBJ2-1; TRBD2 aligns across 9 bases. The sequence was collected from a man aged 40-49 years in good health and CMV-seropositive. Input material: PBMCs. The CDR3 region is CASSVGGSGRSSYNEQFF. CDR3 sequence (DNA): TGTGCCAGCAGTGTCGGCGGTAGCGGGAGAAGCTCCTACAATGAGCAGTTCTTC.